A single T cell receptor (beta chain) is shown here with its context. Its antigen is still unknown. Nothing much larger sits one base from this clone, and base qualities are not available. The data are from a study of graft-versus-host responses after intestinal transplantation (dated by TCRdb to the early 2020s). With respect to the entire study: Recipients received multivisceral, liver-intestinal, or isolated intestinal transplants. Every recipient was given anti-thymocyte globulin induction, then maintenance tacrolimus and steroids for around three years. After intestinal transplantation, graft-versus-host and host-versus-graft alloreactive T cell clones were followed in the graft, circulation and bone marrow using bulk TCR-beta CDR3 sequencing. Alloreactive clones were identified by sequencing pre-transplant mixed lymphocyte reaction products and comparing these products with unstimulated pre-transplant donor and recipient T cells. The cohort enrolled 20 to 30 intestinal transplant recipients including one retransplant, and a few patients lacking pretransplant specimens were excluded. Donor T cell macrochimerism was defined as a peak of at least 4% donor T cells among recipient peripheral blood mononuclear cells. Samples from a few later patients were sequenced in-house on an Illumina MiSeq with MiXCR processing rather than by the commercial service. Findings and caveats that apply to the study as a whole: Early after transplant, peak levels of circulating GvH clones were found to be associated with declines in HvG clones. High GvH to HvG T cell clonal ratios were observed in the allografts of patients with donor T cell macrochimerism. GvH clones turned up in recipient bone marrow, with some appearing earlier in ileal mucosa or blood, a pattern consistent with an intestinal mucosal origin. The relatively low number and heterogeneity of intestinal transplant patients limited the conclusions.

Blood samples were collected up to 4 times in the first month after transplant and then at least monthly when available. The germline V gene encodes CDR1 MDHEN and CDR2 SYDVKM. The V and J ends are trimmed by 0 bases and 2 bases, leaving 6 bases between them. The cysteine opens and the phenylalanine closes a CDR3 of 14 amino acids. Only the CDR3 region is kept as DNA, spanning 42 bases read in frame from base 1. Library preparation was by the immunoSEQ multiplex PCR assay. For most patients, high-throughput TCR-beta CDR3 sequencing of genomic DNA was performed by Adaptive Biotechnologies. Processing in the source paper ran as follows. Adaptive's ImmunoSEQ software was the source of the TCR sequencing data for about 18 patients, while three other patients were processed with MiXCR and VDJtools. CDR3 nucleotide sequences shared between donor and recipient were removed because the origin of such sequences could not be assigned. At least 2-fold expansion over unstimulated cells and a minimum CFSE-low frequency of 0.002% (template counts) or 0.001% (read counts) were required for clones to be classified as alloreactive. Mappable clones were those detected in sequenced pre-transplant spleen, lymph node, or MLR CFSE-low populations of the donor or recipient. Cumulative frequency of alloreactive clones was calculated as a percentage of all sequences weighted by copy number. TCRdb obtained this table from immuneACCESS and retained in-frame rearrangements with V and J assigned. These tables miss some clones; where compared with another copy, unresolved V genes account for less than half of the shortfall, and the remainder is unexplained. The V and J calls and the clone size are those of that table, but D and trimming were determined from the DNA. The sample has under 90,000 clones on record, around 92% of them singletons. 0.55% to 0.8% of the sample lies in the top ten.

This clonotype was obtained from a human patient who received an intestinal transplant, so some T cells may come from the graft donor. The chain was built from TRBV28 and TRBJ2-3; the D gene lacks a confident call. Sequencing was performed on PBMCs, taken 98 days after intestinal transplantation. Here is the DNA: TGTGCCAGCAGTTTATGGTTTAACACAGATACGCAGTATTTT. This translates into CASSLWFNTDTQYF.